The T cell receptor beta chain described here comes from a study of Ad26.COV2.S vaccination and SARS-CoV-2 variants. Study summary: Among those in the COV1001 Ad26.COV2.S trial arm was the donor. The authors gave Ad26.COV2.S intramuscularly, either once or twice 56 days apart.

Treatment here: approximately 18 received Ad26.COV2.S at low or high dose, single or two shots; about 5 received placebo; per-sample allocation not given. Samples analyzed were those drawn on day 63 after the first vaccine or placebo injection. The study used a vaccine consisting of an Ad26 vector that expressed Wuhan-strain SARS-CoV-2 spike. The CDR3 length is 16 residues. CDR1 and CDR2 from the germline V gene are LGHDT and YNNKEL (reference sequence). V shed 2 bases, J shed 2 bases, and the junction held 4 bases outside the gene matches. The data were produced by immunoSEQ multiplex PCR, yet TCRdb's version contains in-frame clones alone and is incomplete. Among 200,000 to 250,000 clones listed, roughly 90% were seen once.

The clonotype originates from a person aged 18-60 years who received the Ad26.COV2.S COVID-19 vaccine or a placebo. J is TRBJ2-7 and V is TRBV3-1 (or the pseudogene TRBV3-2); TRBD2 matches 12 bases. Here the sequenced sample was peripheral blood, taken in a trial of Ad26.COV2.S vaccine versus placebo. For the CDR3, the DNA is TGTGCCAGCAGCCAACAGGGACTAGCGGGTCCCTACGAGCAGTACTTC. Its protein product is CASSQQGLAGPYEQYF.